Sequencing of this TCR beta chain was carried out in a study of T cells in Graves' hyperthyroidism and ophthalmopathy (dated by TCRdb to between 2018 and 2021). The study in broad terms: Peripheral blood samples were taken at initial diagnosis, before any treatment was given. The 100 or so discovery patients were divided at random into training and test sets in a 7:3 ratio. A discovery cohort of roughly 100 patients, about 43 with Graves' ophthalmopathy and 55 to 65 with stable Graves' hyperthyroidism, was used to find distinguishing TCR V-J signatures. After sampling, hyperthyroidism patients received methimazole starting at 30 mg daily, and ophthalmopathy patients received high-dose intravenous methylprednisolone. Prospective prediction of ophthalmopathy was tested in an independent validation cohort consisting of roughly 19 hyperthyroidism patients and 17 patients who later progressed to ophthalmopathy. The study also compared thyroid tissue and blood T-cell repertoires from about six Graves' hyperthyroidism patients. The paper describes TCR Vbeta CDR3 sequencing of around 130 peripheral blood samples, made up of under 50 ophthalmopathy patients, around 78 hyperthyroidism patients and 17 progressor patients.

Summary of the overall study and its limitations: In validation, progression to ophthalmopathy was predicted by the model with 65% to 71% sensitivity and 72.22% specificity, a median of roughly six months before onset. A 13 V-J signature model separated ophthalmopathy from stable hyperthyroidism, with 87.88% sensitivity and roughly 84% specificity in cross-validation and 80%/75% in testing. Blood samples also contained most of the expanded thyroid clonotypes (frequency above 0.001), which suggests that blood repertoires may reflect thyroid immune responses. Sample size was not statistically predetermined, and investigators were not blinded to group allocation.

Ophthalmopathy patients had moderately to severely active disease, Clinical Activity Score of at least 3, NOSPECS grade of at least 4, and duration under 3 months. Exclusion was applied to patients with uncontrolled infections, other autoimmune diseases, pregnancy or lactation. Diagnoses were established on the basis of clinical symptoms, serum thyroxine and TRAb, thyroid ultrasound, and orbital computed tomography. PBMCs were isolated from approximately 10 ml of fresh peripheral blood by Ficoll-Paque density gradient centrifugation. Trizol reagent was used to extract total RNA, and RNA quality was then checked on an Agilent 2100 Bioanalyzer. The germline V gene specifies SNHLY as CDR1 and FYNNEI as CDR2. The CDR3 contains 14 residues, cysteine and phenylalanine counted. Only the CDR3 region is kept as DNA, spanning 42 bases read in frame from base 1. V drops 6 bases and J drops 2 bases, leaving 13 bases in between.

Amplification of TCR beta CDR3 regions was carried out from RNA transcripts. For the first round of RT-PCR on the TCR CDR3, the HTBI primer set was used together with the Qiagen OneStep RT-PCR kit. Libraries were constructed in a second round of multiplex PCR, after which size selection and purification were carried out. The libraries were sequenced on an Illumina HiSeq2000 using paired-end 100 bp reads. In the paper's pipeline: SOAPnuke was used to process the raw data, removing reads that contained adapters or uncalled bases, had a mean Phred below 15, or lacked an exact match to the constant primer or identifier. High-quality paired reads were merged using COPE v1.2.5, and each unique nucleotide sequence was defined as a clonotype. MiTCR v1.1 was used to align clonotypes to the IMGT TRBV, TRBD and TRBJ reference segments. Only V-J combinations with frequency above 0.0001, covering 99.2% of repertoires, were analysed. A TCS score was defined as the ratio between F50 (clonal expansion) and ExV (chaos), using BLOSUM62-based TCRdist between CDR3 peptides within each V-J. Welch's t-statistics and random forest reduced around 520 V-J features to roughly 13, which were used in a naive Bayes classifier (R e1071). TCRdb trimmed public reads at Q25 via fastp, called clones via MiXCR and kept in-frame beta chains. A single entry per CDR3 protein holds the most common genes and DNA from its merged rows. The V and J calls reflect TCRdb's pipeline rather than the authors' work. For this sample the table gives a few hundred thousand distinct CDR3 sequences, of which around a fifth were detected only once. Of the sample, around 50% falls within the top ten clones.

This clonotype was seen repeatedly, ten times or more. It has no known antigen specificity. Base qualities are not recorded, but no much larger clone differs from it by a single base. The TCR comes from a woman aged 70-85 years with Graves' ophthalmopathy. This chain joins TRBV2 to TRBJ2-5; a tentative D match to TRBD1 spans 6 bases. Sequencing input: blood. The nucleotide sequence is TGTGCCAGCAGACCGCGGACAGAACAAGAGACCCAGTACTTC. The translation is CASRPRTEQETQYF.